The 19 T cell receptor beta chains given below trace back to one sample, sequenced in a study of shared clonotypes between healthy human individuals. Sequencing used immunoSEQ multiplex PCR; TCRdb keeps in-frame clones, though not all of them. The repertoire holds approximately 510,000 clones, with 79% as singletons. Sequencing was performed on PBMCs. The receptors were sampled from a woman aged 40 to 50 in good health. Some clones in this sample may be carry-over from other donors' samples.

This chain uses TRBV11-2 with TRBJ2-1, with 7 bases aligning to TRBD2. This CDR3 has 15 amino acids. CDR1 is SGHAT, CDR2 FQNNGV, per germline. Losses at the gene ends were 2 bases for V and 10 bases for J; bases not matched to a gene: 11. CDR3 DNA: TGTGCCAGCAGCTTACTCCCTAGCGGCCGGCGGGAGCAGTTCTTC. Residues: CASSLLPSGRREQFF.

The V gene is TRBV6-1, the J gene TRBJ1-1; 9 bases match TRBD1. CDR1 is MNHNS and CDR2 is SASEGT in the germline V gene. The CDR3 loop spans 15 amino acids. V lost 6 bases and J lost 1; bases outside the gene matches: 6. The CDR3 spells CASRHRGQKNTEAFF. The CDR3 DNA is TGTGCCAGCAGACACAGGGGGCAGAAGAACACTGAAGCTTTCTTT.

In the case of this clone: The DNA is omitted, as the CDR3 cannot be located on it reliably, and the CDR3 follows TCRdb's listing. The V gene is TRBV4-3, the J gene TRBJ1-4. Germline CDR1 is LGHNA and CDR2 is YSLEER. The CDR3 spans 18 amino acids, including both terminal residues. CDR3: CASSQDASGRGANEKLFF.

This chain joins TRBV19 and TRBJ2-1; 9 bases align to TRBD2. The V gene end was trimmed by 9 bases and the J gene end by 9 bases; junction bases not matched to a gene: 18. The CDR3 is 16 residues long. Germline V lookup: CDR1 LNHDA, CDR2 SQIVND (reference sequence). In DNA form, the CDR3 reads TGTGCCAGCCAGGCAGGGACGGAGCGGGAGGTTGGTGAGCAGTTCTTC. This sequence encodes CASQAGTEREVGEQFF.

This chain uses TRBV7-7 with TRBJ2-5; perhaps TRBD2 as D (5 bases). CDR3 length: 13 amino acids. CDR1 and CDR2 (germline): SSHAT, FNYEAQ (reference sequence). The germline V and J ends were trimmed by 8 bases and 2 bases, with 12 bases remaining between them. Here the CDR3 reads CASSWRAQETQYF. Written as DNA, the CDR3 is TGTGCCAGCTCATGGCGGGCGCAAGAGACCCAGTACTTC.

The chain is built from TRBV30 and TRBJ2-7; 11 bases map to TRBD2. CDR1 GTSNPN and CDR2 SVGIG come from the germline V gene (reference sequence). The ends lost 3 bases at V and 4 bases at J; junction bases unmatched: 8. The CDR3 loop spans 15 amino acids. CDR3 protein: CAWSPGLAGGYEQYF. The CDR3 DNA reads as TGTGCCTGGAGCCCGGGGCTAGCGGGAGGATACGAGCAGTACTTC.

The CDR3 is CASSDRGPDYGYTF. Here the CDR3 DNA reads TGTGCCAGCAGCGACAGGGGGCCGGACTATGGCTACACCTTC. The chain employs TRBV6-1 and TRBJ1-2, with 10 bases fitting TRBD1. The CDR3 covers 14 residues. Trimming took 6 bases from V and 3 from J; bases not matched to a gene: 4. Germline V gene sequence: CDR1 MNHNS, CDR2 SASEGT.

The V call is TRBV7-3, the J call TRBJ2-3, with a possible D match to TRBD1 (6 bases). V shed 5 bases and J shed 4 bases, with 13 bases lying between them. Germline CDR1 SGHTA, CDR2 FQGTGA. This CDR3 has 14 residues. CDR3: CASSKTGGSDTQYF. The CDR3 nucleotides are TGTGCCAGCAGCAAGACAGGAGGTTCAGATACGCAGTATTTT.

This clone was seen more than once but under ten times. This chain joins TRBV5-1 and TRBJ2-1; D perhaps matches TRBD2 (5 bases). Germline CDR1 and CDR2: SGHRS and YFSETQ. V was pared by 0 bases and J by 3 bases, with 13 bases between. This CDR3 has 16 amino acids. CDR3 sequence reads: CASSLAYGMYYNEQFF. CDR3 sequence (DNA): TGCGCCAGCAGCTTGGCCTACGGGATGTACTACAATGAGCAGTTCTTC.

The gene calls are TRBV2 and TRBJ2-7, with D possibly matching TRBD2 (6 bases). V was pared by 3 bases and J by 4 bases, with 13 bases between. The germline V gene encodes CDR1 SNHLY and CDR2 FYNNEI. The CDR3 spans 14 residues. The CDR3, as DNA: TGTGCCAGCAGTGACGAGCAGGGAGGATACGAGCAGTACTTC. Protein product: CASSDEQGGYEQYF.

CDR3 nucleotide sequence: TGCGCCAGCAGCCACCGACTAGCGGGAGAAACAGATACGCAGTATTTT. Protein product: CASSHRLAGETDTQYF. V usage is TRBV4-1 and J usage is TRBJ2-3, with 12 bases fitting TRBD2. With V trimmed by 3 bases and J by 3 bases, 4 bases remained unmatched. The CDR3 runs to 16 residues. Germline V gene sequence: CDR1 MGHRA, CDR2 YSYEKL.

This clone was seen a handful of times. V is TRBV29-1 and J is TRBJ1-2; D ambiguous. CDR1 is SQVTM, CDR2 ANQGSEA, per germline. The V end was cut by 4 bases, the J end by 0 bases, with 6 bases between. The CDR3 totals 12 residues. Here the CDR3 reads CSVVEANYGYTF. CDR3 nucleotide sequence: TGCAGCGTTGTGGAAGCTAACTATGGCTACACCTTC.

The chain employs TRBV5-6 and TRBJ2-3, with D maybe TRBD1 (6 bases). The V end lost 2 bases, the J end lost 4 bases, and 8 bases lay between the germline ends. The germline CDR1 and CDR2 sequences are SGHDT and YYEEEE. This CDR3 has 13 residues. This CDR3 reads CASSFPGADTQYF. Written as DNA, the CDR3 is TGTGCCAGCAGCTTTCCAGGGGCAGATACGCAGTATTTT. The full variable domain, in which reference TRBV5-6 and TRBJ2-3 provide the parts outside the CDR3, is DAGVTQSPTHLIKTRGQQVTLRCSPKSGHDTVSWYQQALGQGPQFIFQYYEEEERQRGNFPDRFSGHQFPNYSSELNVNALLLGDSALYLCASSFPGADTQYFGPGTRLTVL.

This sequence joins TRBV5-1 and TRBJ2-6; perhaps TRBD2 as D (5 bases). The CDR3 length is 16 residues. V was shortened by 4 bases and J by 0 bases, with 11 bases between the two germline ends. CDR1 and CDR2 (germline): SGHRS, YFSETQ. The CDR3, as DNA: TGCGCCAGCAGCCCAGGACTGCTCTCTGGGGCCAACGTCCTGACTTTC. Its protein is CASSPGLLSGANVLTF.

The chain has TRBV30 and TRBJ2-2; maybe TRBD2 (5 bases). V lost 2 bases and J 9 bases, leaving 16 bases between the germline ends. This CDR3 comprises 14 residues. The germline V gene encodes CDR1 GTSNPN and CDR2 SVGIG (reference sequence). CDR3 coding DNA: TGTGCCTGGAGTCCAGGACTCTACAAGTGGGAGCTGTTTTTT. The encoded protein is CAWSPGLYKWELFF.

This clone was observed once. This sequence joins TRBV7-9 and TRBJ2-3, with D perhaps being TRBD1 or TRBD2 (5 bases each). CDR3 length equals 15 residues. Trimming took off 3 bases at V and 2 bases at J, with 12 bases between the two ends. Per germline, CDR1 SEHNR and CDR2 FQNEAQ (reference sequence). The CDR3 loop reads CASSLVRGPTDTQYF. In nucleotides, the CDR3 is TGTGCCAGCAGCTTGGTGAGGGGCCCCACAGATACGCAGTATTTT.

The rearrangement joins TRBV4-2 to TRBJ1-2; D is ambiguous. CDR3 length equals 13 residues. V was trimmed by 1 base and J by 4 bases, leaving 7 bases between them. Germline loops: CDR1 LGHNA, CDR2 YNFKEQ. In DNA, the CDR3 is TGTGCCAGCAGCCAAGTTGGTCGCTATGGCTACACCTTC. Protein: CASSQVGRYGYTF.

V gene TRBV2 combines with J gene TRBJ1-1, with unresolved D. This CDR3 is built from 13 residues. Looked up from germline, CDR1 is SNHLY and CDR2 is FYNNEI. The V end lost 7 bases, the J end lost 5 bases, and 14 bases lay between the germline ends. The CDR3 region is CASIWGSGTEAFF. In nucleotides, the CDR3 is TGTGCCAGCATATGGGGAAGTGGGACTGAAGCTTTCTTT. Full variable domain (rest looked up from reference TRBV2 and TRBJ1-1): EPEVTQTPSHQVTQMGQEVILRCVPISNHLYFYWYRQILGQKVEFLVSFYNNEISEKSEIFDDQFSVERPDGSNFTLKIRSTKLEDSAMYFCASIWGSGTEAFFGQGTRLTVV.

The V gene is TRBV5-6, the J gene TRBJ1-3; 10 nucleotides align to TRBD1. The CDR3 runs 13 residues. J lost 7 bases, V lost 4 bases, and 2 bases had no gene match. The germline CDR1 and CDR2 sequences are SGHDT and YYEEEE. CDR3 residues: CASSPDRGNTIYF. The CDR3 DNA reads TGTGCCAGCAGCCCGGACAGGGGGAACACCATATATTTT.